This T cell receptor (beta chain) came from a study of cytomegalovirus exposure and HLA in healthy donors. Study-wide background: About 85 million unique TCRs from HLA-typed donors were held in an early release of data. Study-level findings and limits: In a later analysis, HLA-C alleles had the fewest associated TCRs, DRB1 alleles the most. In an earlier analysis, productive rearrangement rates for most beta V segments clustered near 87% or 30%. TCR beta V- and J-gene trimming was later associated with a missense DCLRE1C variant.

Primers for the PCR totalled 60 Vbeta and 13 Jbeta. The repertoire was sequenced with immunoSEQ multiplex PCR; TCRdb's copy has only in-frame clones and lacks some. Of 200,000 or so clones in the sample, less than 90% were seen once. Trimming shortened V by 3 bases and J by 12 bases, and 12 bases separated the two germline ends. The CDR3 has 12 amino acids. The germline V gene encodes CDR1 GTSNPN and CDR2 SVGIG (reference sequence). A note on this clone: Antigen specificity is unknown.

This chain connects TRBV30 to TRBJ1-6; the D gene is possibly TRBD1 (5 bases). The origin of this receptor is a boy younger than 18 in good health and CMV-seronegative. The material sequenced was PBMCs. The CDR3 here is CAWRQGGLPLHF. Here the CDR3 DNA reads TGTGCCTGGAGGCAGGGTGGGTTACCCCTCCACTTT. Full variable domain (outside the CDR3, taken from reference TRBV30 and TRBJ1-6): SQTIHQWPATLVQPVGSPLSLECTVEGTSNPNLYWYRQAAGRGLQLLFYSVGIGQISSEVPQNLSASRPQDRQFILSSKKLLLSDSGFYLCAWRQGGLPLHFGNGTRLTVT.